This T cell receptor (beta chain) appears in the sequencing data of a study of vaccination and CD4 T cells after COVID-19. Regarding treatment: approximately 9-day PBMC culture with coronavirus spike peptide pools or control peptides (ViraFEST assay). The Oncomine TCR Beta short-read assay sequenced DNA from cultured CD4+ T cells. TCRdb used MiXCR to reprocess the PCR reads, holding one entry per CDR3 protein. The sample includes roughly 16,000 distinct CDR3 sequences, about 55% of them seen just once. The germline V gene encodes CDR1 SGHNT and CDR2 YYREEE (reference sequence). The CDR3 has 14 amino acids. Trimming took off 0 bases at V and 2 bases at J, with 7 bases between the two ends. Details on this clonotype: Its antigen is currently unknown.

Input material: CD4+ T cells from blood, cultured in vitro. The source is a human donor who had recovered from COVID-19. The V and J genes are TRBV5-4 and TRBJ2-3; D possibly corresponds to TRBD1 (5 bases). The CDR3 DNA sequence: TGTGCCAGCAGCTTGGGACAGCTCACAGATACGCAGTATTTT. Amino acid sequence: CASSLGQLTDTQYF. Looking up the rest from reference TRBV5-4 and TRBJ2-3 gives the full variable domain: ETGVTQSPTHLIKTRGQQVTLRCSSQSGHNTVSWYQQALGQGPQFIFQYYREEENGRGNFPPRFSGLQFPNYSSELNVNALELDDSALYLCASSLGQLTDTQYFGPGTRLTVL.